What follows are 16 T cell receptor beta chains derived from one specimen sequenced in a study of cytomegalovirus exposure and HLA in healthy donors. The repertoire was sequenced with immunoSEQ multiplex PCR; TCRdb's copy has only in-frame clones and lacks some. The sample yields 90,000 to 150,000 clones, roughly 83% seen once. The sequenced material came from PBMCs. All receptors derive from a man between 18 and 29 years old in good health and CMV-seronegative.

The rearrangement links TRBV25-1 to TRBJ1-1; D unresolved. Germline CDR1 MGHDK, CDR2 SYGVNS. V dropped 4 bases and J dropped 1 base, with 16 bases sitting between them. This CDR3 is built from 16 residues. The CDR3 DNA is TGTGCCAGCAGTGGTCGGAGGGCAGCCAGGAACACTGAAGCTTTCTTT. Encoded protein: CASSGRRAARNTEAFF.

The gene calls are TRBV6-1 and TRBJ1-2; D unresolved. The CDR3 extends over 15 amino acids. V was trimmed by 1 base and J by 4 bases, leaving 13 bases between them. Germline CDR1 reads MNHNS; CDR2 reads SASEGT. CDR3 sequence: CASSEGYGSTYGYTF. The CDR3 DNA reads as TGTGCCAGCAGTGAAGGGTATGGCAGTACCTATGGCTACACCTTC.

CDR3 sequence reads: CASSPGLFTGELFF. The CDR3 DNA is TGTGCCAGCTCACCCGGTCTGTTCACCGGGGAGCTGTTTTTT. The chain is built from TRBV18 and TRBJ2-2; D is unclear. CDR3 size: 14 residues. V dropped 3 bases and J dropped 4 bases, with 9 bases sitting between them. In germline, CDR1 is KGHSH, CDR2 LQKENI.

The rearrangement joins TRBV27 to TRBJ1-1; 9 nucleotides agree with TRBD1. V gave up 5 bases and J gave up 4 bases; unmatched junction bases: 8. CDR1 is MNHEY and CDR2 is SMNVEV in the germline V gene (reference sequence). The CDR3 contains 15 residues. In DNA, the CDR3 is TGTGCCAGCAGTCTACGGACAGGGGCTGGCACTGAAGCTTTCTTT. This encodes CASSLRTGAGTEAFF.

The V call is TRBV7-8, the J call TRBJ1-1; possibly TRBD1 for D (5 bases). The CDR3 extends over 14 amino acids. Germline V gene data show CDR1 as SGHVS and CDR2 as FQNEAQ. V lost 5 bases and J lost 7, with 17 bases in between. CDR3 sequence reads: CASSRVAGKNEAFF. DNA for the CDR3: TGTGCCAGCAGCCGGGTGGCAGGGAAAAATGAAGCTTTCTTT.

This chain connects TRBV7-9 to TRBJ2-1; 8 nucleotides match TRBD2. V lost 1 base, J lost 3 bases, and 11 bases stayed unmatched. CDR1 and CDR2 (germline): SEHNR, FQNEAQ (reference sequence). The CDR3 has 18 residues. In DNA form, the CDR3 reads TGTGCCAGCAGCTTAGTTGTTGTCACTAGCGGAGACTACAATGAGCAGTTCTTC. This codes for CASSLVVVTSGDYNEQFF.

The V call is TRBV6-5, the J call TRBJ1-5; D is uncertain. Trimming removed 11 bases at V and 2 bases at J, with 13 bases between. Germline V lookup: CDR1 MNHEY, CDR2 SVGAGI. This CDR3 is 13 amino acids long. Here the CDR3 reads CAAAGGGNQPQHF. In DNA, the CDR3 is TGTGCCGCCGCGGGAGGCGGCAATCAGCCCCAGCATTTT.

The gene calls are TRBV19 and TRBJ2-1, with D perhaps matching TRBD2 (5 bases). The V gene's germline CDR1 is LNHDA and CDR2 SQIVND (reference sequence). Trimming pared 6 bases from V and 2 bases from J, leaving 8 bases between. The CDR3 extends over 13 amino acids. CDR3 amino acids: CASSGVTYNEQFF. The CDR3 coding sequence is TGTGCCAGTAGCGGGGTTACCTACAATGAGCAGTTCTTC.

V gene TRBV5-1 combines with J gene TRBJ2-5; possibly TRBD2 for D (6 bases). Germline CDR1 and CDR2: SGHRS and YFSETQ. The length of the CDR3 is 14 residues. V gave up 0 bases and J gave up 5 bases, with 11 bases separating them. This chain's CDR3 is CASSLEEGWETQYF. CDR3 bases: TGCGCCAGCAGCTTGGAGGAGGGTTGGGAGACCCAGTACTTC.

This clone has only one observation. CDR3 region: CASRDRDRGGYGYTF. CDR3 bases: TGTGCCAGTAGGGACCGGGACAGGGGAGGCTATGGCTACACCTTC. V is TRBV19 and J is TRBJ1-2; 10 nucleotides match TRBD1. After removal of 6 bases from V and 4 bases from J, the junction contained 8 bases not matched to a gene. The CDR3 totals 15 residues. Germline values: CDR1 LNHDA, CDR2 SQIVND (reference sequence).

This clone was counted a single time. The V and J genes are TRBV6-6 and TRBJ2-3; D possibly corresponds to TRBD2 (6 bases). Germline assignment: CDR1 MNHNY and CDR2 SVGAGI (reference sequence). This CDR3 is built from 14 residues. Trimming left V 4 bases short and J 6 bases short, with 14 bases between. The CDR3 is CASSFGGVADTQYF. The CDR3 DNA sequence: TGTGCCAGCAGTTTCGGAGGGGTAGCTGATACGCAGTATTTT.

The chain uses TRBV7-9 and TRBJ1-1; D remains ambiguous. In germline, CDR1 is SEHNR, CDR2 FQNEAQ (reference sequence). The CDR3 has 14 residues. V dropped 3 bases and J dropped 2 bases, with 10 bases sitting between them. The CDR3: CASSLVRHNTEAFF. The CDR3 DNA is TGTGCCAGCAGCTTGGTCAGACACAACACTGAAGCTTTCTTT.

This clone was found a few times. The genes are TRBV10-3 and TRBJ1-5; no definite D call. CDR1 ENHRY and CDR2 SYGVKD come from the germline V gene. V was cut by 4 bases and J by 3 bases, with 10 bases left in between. CDR3 length equals 14 residues. This CDR3 reads CAISGGGPNQPQHF. In nucleotides, the CDR3 is TGTGCCATCAGTGGAGGAGGACCCAATCAGCCCCAGCATTTT.

A few counts support this clone. The rearrangement uses TRBV27 and TRBJ1-2; unclear D gene. CDR1 and CDR2 (germline): MNHEY, SMNVEV (reference sequence). The CDR3 contains 13 residues. V lost 2 bases, J lost 2 bases, and 6 bases lay in between. The CDR3 DNA sequence: TGTGCCAGCAGTTTAGGAGCCAACTATGGCTACACCTTC. This translates into CASSLGANYGYTF.

This sequence joins TRBV19 and TRBJ1-6, with no clear D. The CDR3 extends over 18 amino acids. V gave up 0 bases and J gave up 0 bases, with 12 bases separating them. Per the germline V gene, CDR1 is LNHDA and CDR2 is SQIVND (reference sequence). The CDR3 is CASSIDPWESSYNSPLHF. DNA of the CDR3: TGTGCCAGTAGTATAGATCCGTGGGAGAGCTCCTATAATTCACCCCTCCACTTT.

CDR3 loop: CAHGGWDYGYTF. CDR3 coding DNA: TGTGCCCACGGGGGTTGGGACTATGGCTACACCTTC. J is TRBJ1-2 and V is TRBV6-6; TRBD1 is a possible D gene (5 bases). The CDR3 extends over 12 amino acids. Deletions cut 11 bases from V and 3 bases from J, with 13 bases between. Germline CDR1 and CDR2: MNHNY and SVGAGI (reference sequence).